A single sample is the source of the 19 T cell receptor beta chains below, sequenced in a study of blood T cell repertoires in COVID-19. Clones were read by immunoSEQ multiplex PCR, and TCRdb kept only the in-frame ones, dropping some. Of fewer than 200,000 clones listed, roughly 79% are singletons. Sequencing used peripheral blood. The receptor source for this set is a woman in her seventies with acute or convalescent COVID-19.

The chain employs TRBV12-5 and TRBJ2-1, with TRBD2 as a possible D gene (5 bases). In germline, CDR1 is LGHNT, CDR2 FRNRAP. The length of the CDR3 is 14 residues. V lost 6 bases and J 0 bases, leaving 9 bases between the germline ends. The CDR3 region has the DNA TGTGCTAGTGGCTCTACTAGCTCCTACAATGAGCAGTTCTTC. Protein sequence: CASGSTSSYNEQFF.

This chain uses TRBV6-6 with TRBJ2-2; 9 bases agree with TRBD2. The CDR3 is 16 amino acids. The ends lost 4 bases at V and 0 bases at J; junction bases unmatched: 3. Germline CDR1 reads MNHNY; CDR2 reads SVGAGI (reference sequence). DNA for the CDR3: TGTGCCAGCAGTTCAAGACTAGCGGCGAACACCGGGGAGCTGTTTTTT. Its protein product is CASSSRLAANTGELFF.

The gene calls are TRBV3-1 (or the pseudogene TRBV3-2) and TRBJ1-6, with D perhaps TRBD1 (6 bases). This CDR3 spans 14 amino acids. Germline V gene sequence: CDR1 LGHDT, CDR2 YNNKEL (reference sequence). The V end lost 0 bases, the J end lost 8 bases, and 8 bases lay between the germline ends. Written as DNA, the CDR3 is TGTGCCAGCAGCCAAGACAGGGGATATTCACCCCTCCACTTT. Its protein is CASSQDRGYSPLHF.

This clone was found once. The chain carries TRBV5-6 and TRBJ2-4, with D tentatively TRBD2 (5 bases). Trimming shortened V by 5 bases and J by 8 bases, and 17 bases separated the two germline ends. The CDR3 is made up of 14 amino acids. Per germline, CDR1 SGHDT and CDR2 YYEEEE. CDR3 coding DNA: TGTGCCAGCAGTGATGGACTGAGTTATGACATTCAGTACTTC. Translating it yields CASSDGLSYDIQYF.

This sequence joins TRBV5-1 and TRBJ2-1; D ambiguous. Trimming took 4 bases from V and 0 from J, leaving 11 bases between them. The CDR3 length is 15 residues. CDR1 is SGHRS and CDR2 is YFSETQ in the germline V gene. Written as DNA, the CDR3 is TGCGCCAGCAGCCGCGCCCCTAGCTCCTACAATGAGCAGTTCTTC. Translating it yields CASSRAPSSYNEQFF.

The chain is built from TRBV5-1 and TRBJ2-1, with 12 bases lining up with TRBD2. Trimming at V came to 2 bases and at J to 7 bases, leaving 4 bases not matched to a gene. The CDR3 runs 15 residues. CDR1 and CDR2 from the germline V gene are SGHRS and YFSETQ. CDR3 coding DNA: TGCGCCAGCAGCTTCCCTAGCGGGAGGGAAAATGAGCAGTTCTTC. It encodes CASSFPSGRENEQFF.

The V gene is TRBV2, the J gene TRBJ2-7, with 8 positions matching TRBD1. This CDR3 has 13 amino acids. From germline, CDR1 is SNHLY and CDR2 FYNNEI. J lost 10 bases, V lost 5 bases, and 10 bases had no gene match. This chain's CDR3 is CASSLGQALYQYF. In DNA, the CDR3 is TGTGCCAGCAGTCTGGGACAGGCTTTGTATCAGTACTTC. Together with reference TRBV2 and TRBJ2-7, the CDR3 gives the full variable domain: EPEVTQTPSHQVTQMGQEVILRCVPISNHLYFYWYRQILGQKVEFLVSFYNNEISEKSEIFDDQFSVERPDGSNFTLKIRSTKLEDSAMYFCASSLGQALYQYFGPGTRLTVT.

The J gene is TRBJ1-2, the V gene TRBV27, with TRBD1 as a possible D gene (6 bases). The CDR3 is made up of 15 amino acids. Germline V gene sequence: CDR1 MNHEY, CDR2 SMNVEV (reference sequence). V was cut by 6 bases and J by 4 bases, with 18 bases left in between. DNA for the CDR3: TGTGCCAGCAGGTTGACGACAGGTGGGGGCTATGGCTACACCTTC. Its translation is CASRLTTGGGYGYTF.

The rearrangement joins TRBV5-6 to TRBJ1-2; 7 positions match TRBD1. This CDR3 contains 12 residues. Looked up from germline, CDR1 is SGHDT and CDR2 is YYEEEE. J was trimmed by 8 bases and V by 4 bases; bases with no gene match: 5. CDR3 bases: TGTGCCAGCAGCCCCGGGACAGTCGGCTACACCTTC. Translation gives CASSPGTVGYTF.

The genes are TRBV14 and TRBJ2-7; 11 bases fit TRBD2. Germline V lookup: CDR1 SGHDN, CDR2 FVKESK. The CDR3 is 15 residues long. The V gene end was trimmed by 1 base and the J gene end by 6 bases; junction bases not matched to a gene: 5. DNA for the CDR3: TGTGCCAGCAGCCAAGGACTAGCGGGATGGCGCGAGCAGTACTTC. Amino acids: CASSQGLAGWREQYF.

The genes are TRBV5-1 and TRBJ1-2; 7 positions agree with TRBD1. Trimming took 4 bases from V and 2 from J; bases not matched to a gene: 11. In germline, CDR1 is SGHRS, CDR2 YFSETQ. The CDR3 is made up of 16 amino acids. The CDR3, as DNA: TGCGCCAGCAGCGCGGACAGGCCCAGAGGAAACTATGGCTACACCTTC. Its protein product is CASSADRPRGNYGYTF. Complete variable domain (other parts from reference TRBV5-1 and TRBJ1-2): KAGVTQTPRYLIKTRGQQVTLSCSPISGHRSVSWYQQTPGQGLQFLFEYFSETQRNKGNFPGRFSGRQFSNSRSEMNVSTLELGDSALYLCASSADRPRGNYGYTFGSGTRLTVV.

The J gene is TRBJ1-2, the V gene TRBV19; TRBD1 aligns across 7 bases. Germline V lookup: CDR1 LNHDA, CDR2 SQIVND (reference sequence). Losses at the gene ends were 3 bases for V and 3 bases for J; bases not matched to a gene: 1. The CDR3 loop spans 13 amino acids. The CDR3 nucleotides are TGTGCCAGTAGTATGGGGACAGACTATGGCTACACCTTC. Amino acids: CASSMGTDYGYTF.

V usage is TRBV6-6 and J usage is TRBJ2-7; D might be TRBD2 (6 bases). Trimming cost V 2 bases and J 4 bases, with 15 bases left between them. Germline V gene lookup returns CDR1 MNHNY and CDR2 SVGAGI (reference sequence). CDR3 size: 15 residues. DNA for the CDR3: TGTGCCAGCAGTTACCGGGAGCCTGGCCTATACGAGCAGTACTTC. The encoded protein is CASSYREPGLYEQYF.

The CDR3 nucleotides are TGTGCCAGCAGCCAGGGACTAGCGGCCTACAATGAGCAGTTCTTC. It is translated as CASSQGLAAYNEQFF. The chain links TRBV5-4 to TRBJ2-1, with 11 bases aligning to TRBD2. Trimming at V came to 4 bases and at J to 2 bases, leaving 2 bases not matched to a gene. This CDR3 comprises 15 residues. Per germline, CDR1 SGHNT and CDR2 YYREEE (reference sequence).

V gene TRBV19 combines with J gene TRBJ1-6; 9 bases fit TRBD1. The V and J ends lost 5 bases and 13 bases, in that order; junction bases with no gene match: 9. The CDR3 totals 14 residues. Germline V gives CDR1 LNHDA, CDR2 SQIVND (reference sequence). The chain's CDR3 is CASSQGQGRVPLHF. DNA for the CDR3: TGTGCCAGTAGTCAGGGACAGGGCCGTGTGCCCCTCCACTTT.

The chain combines TRBV19 with TRBJ2-7, with TRBD2 matching 11 bases. Germline lookup yields CDR1 LNHDA and CDR2 SQIVND (reference sequence). This CDR3 contains 16 residues. Trimming removed 1 base from V and 3 bases from J; junction bases left unmatched: 5. The CDR3 nucleotides are TGTGCCAGTAGTATAGGAGCGGGACTAGCGGACTACGAGCAGTACTTC. Translation: CASSIGAGLADYEQYF.

The chain uses TRBV18 and TRBJ2-5, with 7 nucleotides matching TRBD1. V shed 6 bases, J shed 2 bases, and the junction held 6 bases outside the gene matches. The CDR3 has 14 amino acids. Germline V gives CDR1 KGHSH, CDR2 LQKENI. This chain's CDR3 is CASSRRGIQETQYF. CDR3 nucleotides: TGTGCCAGCTCCCGCAGGGGGATACAAGAGACCCAGTACTTC.

Notes on this clone: The sample has other DNA sequences that encode this CDR3 too. The chain links TRBV3-1 (or the pseudogene TRBV3-2) to TRBJ1-6, with D unclear. V lost 1 base, J lost 6 bases, and 7 bases lay in between. The CDR3 totals 14 residues. CDR1 is LGHDT and CDR2 is YNNKEL in the germline V gene (reference sequence). The CDR3 loop is CASSQGRSNSPLHF. As DNA, the CDR3 is TGTGCCAGCAGCCAAGGCCGGTCTAATTCACCCCTCCACTTT.

The V and J genes are TRBV29-1 and TRBJ2-5; tentatively, D is TRBD1 (6 bases). Germline V gene sequence: CDR1 SQVTM, CDR2 ANQGSEA. This CDR3 is 13 amino acids long. The CDR3 here is CRNTGPDQETQYF. As DNA, the CDR3 is TGCAGGAATACAGGGCCAGATCAAGAGACCCAGTACTTC.